The 7 T cell receptor beta chains presented below share a single source sample, sequenced in a study of T cells after yellow fever vaccination. One entry per CDR3 protein results from TCRdb running MiXCR on the 5' RACE reads. Of some 320,000 distinct CDR3 sequences listed, approximately 8% are singletons. This sample comprised CD4+ T cells sorted from PBMCs, obtained 5 days after the yellow fever booster vaccination. These receptors were collected from a man younger than 35 who received the YFV17D yellow fever vaccine.

This sequence joins TRBV5-1 and TRBJ1-2, with D possibly TRBD1 on 6 matching bases. The CDR3 contains 13 residues. Germline assignment: CDR1 SGHRS and CDR2 YFSETQ. The ends were cut back, 4 bases at V and 4 bases at J, with 11 bases in the middle. DNA of the CDR3: TGCGCCAGCAGCCAGGGGTTCGGCTATGGCTACACCTTC. This encodes CASSQGFGYGYTF.

This clonotype showed up just a few times. The gene calls are TRBV19 and TRBJ2-2; tentative D call: TRBD2 (5 bases). In germline, CDR1 is LNHDA, CDR2 SQIVND (reference sequence). V gave up 3 bases and J gave up 5 bases, with 10 bases separating them. CDR3 length: 14 amino acids. CDR3 sequence reads: CASSIRGDTGELFF. CDR3 sequence (DNA): TGTGCCAGTAGTATTCGGGGAGATACCGGGGAGCTGTTTTTT. Full variable domain (remainder filled in from reference TRBV19 and TRBJ2-2): DGGITQSPKYLFRKEGQNVTLSCEQNLNHDAMYWYRQDPGQGLRLIYYSQIVNDFQKGDIAEGYSVSREKKESFPLTVTSAQKNPTAFYLCASSIRGDTGELFFGEGSRLTVL.

This clonotype showed up many times. The rearrangement uses TRBV7-3 and TRBJ1-4, with no clear D. CDR1 is SGHTA, CDR2 FQGTGA, per germline. Between the trimmed V and J ends, which lost 9 bases and 4 bases, there was a span of 6 bases. This CDR3 has 11 amino acids. The CDR3 reads CARTHNEKLFF. The CDR3 DNA reads TGTGCCAGGACGCATAATGAAAAACTGTTTTTT.

This clonotype showed up many times. The chain links TRBV24-1 to TRBJ2-1, with 10 bases identical to TRBD1. With 2 bases clipped from V and 5 bases from J, the junction kept 8 bases outside the gene matches. This CDR3 comprises 17 residues. CDR1 KGHDR and CDR2 SFDVKD come from the germline V gene. The CDR3 sequence is CATSDSSGTGAHNEQFF. The CDR3 DNA reads TGTGCCACCAGTGATTCGTCAGGGACAGGGGCCCACAATGAGCAGTTCTTC.

This clonotype has a count of ten or more. The chain has TRBV7-8 and TRBJ1-5; TRBD1 agrees at 8 bases. This CDR3 has 14 residues. The trim removed 5 bases at V and 4 bases at J, leaving 4 bases unmatched. Per germline, CDR1 SGHVS and CDR2 FQNEAQ. In nucleotides, the CDR3 is TGTGCCAGCAGCCAGGACAGGGTAAATCAGCCCCAGCATTTT. It translates to CASSQDRVNQPQHF. Based on the CDR3 plus reference TRBV7-8 and TRBJ1-5, the full variable domain is GAGVSQSPRYKVAKRGQDVALRCDPISGHVSLFWYQQALGQGPEFLTYFQNEAQLDKSGLPSDRFFAERPEGSVSTLKIQRTQQEDSAVYLCASSQDRVNQPQHFGDGTRLSIL.

The chain uses TRBV29-1 and TRBJ2-7; D possibly uses TRBD1 or TRBD2 (5 bases each). V was shortened by 7 bases and J by 0 bases, with 7 bases between the two germline ends. The CDR3 is 11 residues long. Germline CDR1 SQVTM, CDR2 ANQGSEA. The CDR3 here is CSAGTSYEQYV. The CDR3 nucleotides read TGCAGCGCCGGGACCTCCTACGAGCAGTACGTC.

This clonotype has a count of ten or more. This chain uses TRBV6-2 or TRBV6-3 with TRBJ2-3, with TRBD2 matching over 8 bases. This CDR3 is 17 amino acids long. Germline loops: CDR1 MNHEY, CDR2 SVGEGT. With V trimmed by 6 bases and J by 2 bases, 13 bases remained unmatched. The chain's CDR3 is CASSLTRSGGYTDTQYF. The CDR3 region has the DNA TGTGCCAGCAGCCTTACCCGGAGCGGGGGCTACACAGATACGCAGTATTTT.